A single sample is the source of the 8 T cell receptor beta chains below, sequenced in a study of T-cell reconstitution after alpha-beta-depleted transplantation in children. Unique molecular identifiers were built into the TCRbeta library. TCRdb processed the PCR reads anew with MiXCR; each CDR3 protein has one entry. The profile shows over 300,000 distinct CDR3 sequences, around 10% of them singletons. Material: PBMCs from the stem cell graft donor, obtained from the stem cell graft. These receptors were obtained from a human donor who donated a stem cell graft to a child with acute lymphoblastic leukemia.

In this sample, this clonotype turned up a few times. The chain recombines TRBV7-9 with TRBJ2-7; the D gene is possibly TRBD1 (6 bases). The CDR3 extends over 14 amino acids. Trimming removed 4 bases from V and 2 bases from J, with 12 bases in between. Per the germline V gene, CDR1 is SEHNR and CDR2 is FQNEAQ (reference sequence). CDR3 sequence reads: CASSSHRDPYEQYF. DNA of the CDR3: TGTGCCAGCAGCTCCCACAGGGATCCCTACGAGCAGTACTTC.

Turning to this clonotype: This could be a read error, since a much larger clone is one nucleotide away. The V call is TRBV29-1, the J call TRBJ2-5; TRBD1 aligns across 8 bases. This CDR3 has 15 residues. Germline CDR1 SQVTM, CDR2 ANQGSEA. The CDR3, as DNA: TGCACCGTTGGAATTCAGGTGACAGGGGAAGAGACCCAGTACTTC. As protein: CTVGIQVTGEETQYF.

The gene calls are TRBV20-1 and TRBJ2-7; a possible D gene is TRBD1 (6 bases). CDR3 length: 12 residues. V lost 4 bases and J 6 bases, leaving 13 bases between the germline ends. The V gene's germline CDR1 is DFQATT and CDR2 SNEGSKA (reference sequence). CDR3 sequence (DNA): TGCAGTGCTATCGGGACAAATCCCGAGCAGTACTTC. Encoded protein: CSAIGTNPEQYF.

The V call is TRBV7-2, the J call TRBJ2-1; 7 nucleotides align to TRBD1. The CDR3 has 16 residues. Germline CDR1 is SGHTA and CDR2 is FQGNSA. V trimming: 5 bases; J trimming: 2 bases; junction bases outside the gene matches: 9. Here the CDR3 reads CASSRGADRAYNEQFF. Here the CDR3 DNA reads TGTGCCAGCAGCCGTGGGGCCGACAGGGCCTACAATGAGCAGTTCTTC. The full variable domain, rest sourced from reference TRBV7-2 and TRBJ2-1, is GAGVSQSPSNKVTEKGKDVELRCDPISGHTALYWYRQSLGQGLEFLIYFQGNSAPDKSGLPSDRFSAERTGGSVSTLTIQRTQQEDSAVYLCASSRGADRAYNEQFFGPGTRLTVL.

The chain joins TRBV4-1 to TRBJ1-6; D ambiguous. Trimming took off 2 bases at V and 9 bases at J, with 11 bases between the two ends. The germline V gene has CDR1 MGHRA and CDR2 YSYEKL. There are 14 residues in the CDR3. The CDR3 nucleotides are TGCGCCAGCAGCCAAAGGGTGGGGATTTCACCCCTCCACTTT. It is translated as CASSQRVGISPLHF.

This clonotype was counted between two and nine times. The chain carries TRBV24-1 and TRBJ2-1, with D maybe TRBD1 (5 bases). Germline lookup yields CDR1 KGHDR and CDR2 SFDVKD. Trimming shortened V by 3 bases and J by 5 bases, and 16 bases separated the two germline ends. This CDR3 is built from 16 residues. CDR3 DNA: TGTGCCACCAGTGATGGGCCCGCTTTAGGGGACAATGAGCAGTTCTTC. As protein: CATSDGPALGDNEQFF.

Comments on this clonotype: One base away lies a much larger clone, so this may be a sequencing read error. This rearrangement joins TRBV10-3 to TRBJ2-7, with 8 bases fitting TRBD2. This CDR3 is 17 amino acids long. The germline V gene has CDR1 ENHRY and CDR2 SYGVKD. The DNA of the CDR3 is TGTGCCATCAGTGAGGACACTACGACTAGCGCGTTCTACGAGCGGTACTTC. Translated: CAISEDTTTSAFYERYF.

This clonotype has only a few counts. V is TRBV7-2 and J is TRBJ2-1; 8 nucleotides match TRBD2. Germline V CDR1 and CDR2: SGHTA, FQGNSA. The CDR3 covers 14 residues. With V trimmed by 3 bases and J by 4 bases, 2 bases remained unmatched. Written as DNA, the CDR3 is TGTGCCAGCAGCTTGGGACTAGAGTACAATGAGCAGTTCTTC. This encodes CASSLGLEYNEQFF.